The TCR beta chain described here comes from a study of cytomegalovirus exposure and HLA in healthy donors. Study-wide background: Earlier, 100 million to 130 million unique TCR beta sequences were recovered from about 179 million T cells by an analysis.

The PCR made use of 60 Vbeta and 13 Jbeta primers. The assay was immunoSEQ multiplex PCR, and TCRdb's table has in-frame clones only and misses some. This table has under 150,000 clones, roughly 78% appearing once. Regarding the study as a whole: Sequencing likely caused a cluster of highly shared sequence variants. Analysis was carried out at a later point, and it linked a missense DCLRE1C variant to TCR beta V- and J-gene trimming. In a later analysis, the majority of CMV-associated beta chains seemingly showed HLA restriction.

Details on this clone: As yet, its antigen is unknown.

After removal of 2 bases from V and 5 bases from J, the junction contained 12 bases not matched to a gene. Germline CDR1 is SGHNT and CDR2 is YYREEE (reference sequence). The CDR3 is made up of 17 amino acids. Sequenced input: PBMCs. The origin of this receptor is a man between 45 and 60 years old in good health and CMV-seropositive. This chain links TRBV5-4 with TRBJ2-3, with 9 nucleotides matching TRBD1. This CDR3 is CASSFDPPGQGVDTQYF. The DNA for the CDR3 is TGTGCCAGCAGCTTCGACCCCCCGGGACAGGGTGTAGATACGCAGTATTTT.